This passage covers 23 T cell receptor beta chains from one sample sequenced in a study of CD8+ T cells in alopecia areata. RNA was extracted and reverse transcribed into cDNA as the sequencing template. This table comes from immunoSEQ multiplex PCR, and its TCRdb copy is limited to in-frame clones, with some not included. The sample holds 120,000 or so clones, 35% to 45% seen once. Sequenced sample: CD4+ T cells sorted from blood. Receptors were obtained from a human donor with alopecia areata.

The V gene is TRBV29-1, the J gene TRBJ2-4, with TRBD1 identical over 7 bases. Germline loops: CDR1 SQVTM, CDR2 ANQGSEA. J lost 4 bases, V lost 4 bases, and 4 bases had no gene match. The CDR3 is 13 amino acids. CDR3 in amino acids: CSVGGGQKNIQYF. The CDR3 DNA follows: TGCAGCGTTGGAGGGGGACAGAAAAACATTCAGTACTTC.

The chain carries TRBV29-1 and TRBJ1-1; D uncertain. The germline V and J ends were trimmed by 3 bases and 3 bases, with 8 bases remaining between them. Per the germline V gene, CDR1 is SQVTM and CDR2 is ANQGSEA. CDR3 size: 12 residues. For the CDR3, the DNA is TGCAGCGTTGATCGATGGGACACTGAAGCTTTCTTT. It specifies CSVDRWDTEAFF.

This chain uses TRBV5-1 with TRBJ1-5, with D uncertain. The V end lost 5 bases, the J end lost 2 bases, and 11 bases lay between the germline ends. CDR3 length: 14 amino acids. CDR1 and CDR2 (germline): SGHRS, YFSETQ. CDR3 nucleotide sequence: TGCGCCAGCAGAGTGGCAGACGGCAATCAGCCCCAGCATTTT. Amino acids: CASRVADGNQPQHF.

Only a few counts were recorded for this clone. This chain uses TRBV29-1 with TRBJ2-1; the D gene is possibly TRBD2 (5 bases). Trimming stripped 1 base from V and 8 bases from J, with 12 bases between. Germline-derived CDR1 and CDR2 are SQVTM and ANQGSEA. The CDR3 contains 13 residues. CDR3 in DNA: TGCAGCGTTGAAGTTGCCGGGATGCATGAGCAGTTCTTC. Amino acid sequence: CSVEVAGMHEQFF.

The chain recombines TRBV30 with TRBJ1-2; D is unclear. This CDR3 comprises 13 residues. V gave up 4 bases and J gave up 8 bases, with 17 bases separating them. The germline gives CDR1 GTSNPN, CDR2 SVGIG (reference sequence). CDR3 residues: CAWTTRSPVGYTF. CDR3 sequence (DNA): TGTGCCTGGACCACTCGCTCCCCCGTGGGCTACACCTTC.

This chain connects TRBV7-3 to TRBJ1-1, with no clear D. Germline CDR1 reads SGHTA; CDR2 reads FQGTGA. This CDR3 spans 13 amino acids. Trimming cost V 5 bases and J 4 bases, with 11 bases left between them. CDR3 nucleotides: TGTGCCAGCAGCCCGTTGAAGGGCACTGAAGCTTTCTTT. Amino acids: CASSPLKGTEAFF.

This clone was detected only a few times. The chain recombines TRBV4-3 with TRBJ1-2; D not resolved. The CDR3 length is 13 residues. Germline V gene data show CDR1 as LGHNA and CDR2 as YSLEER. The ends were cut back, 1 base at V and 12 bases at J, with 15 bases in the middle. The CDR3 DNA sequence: TGCGCCAGCAGCCAAGGAAGTGACACCGTACACACCTTC. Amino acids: CASSQGSDTVHTF.

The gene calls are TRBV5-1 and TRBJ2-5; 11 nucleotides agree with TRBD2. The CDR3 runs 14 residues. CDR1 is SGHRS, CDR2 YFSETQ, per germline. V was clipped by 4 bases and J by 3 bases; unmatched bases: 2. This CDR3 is CASSAGLAEETQYF. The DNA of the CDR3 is TGCGCCAGCAGCGCGGGACTAGCGGAAGAGACCCAGTACTTC.

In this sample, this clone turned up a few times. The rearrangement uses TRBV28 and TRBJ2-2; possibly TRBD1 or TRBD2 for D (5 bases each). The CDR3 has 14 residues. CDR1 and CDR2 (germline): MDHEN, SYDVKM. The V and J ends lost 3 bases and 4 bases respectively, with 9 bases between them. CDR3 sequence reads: CASSFGDRTGELFF. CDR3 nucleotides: TGTGCCAGCAGTTTCGGGGACCGCACCGGGGAGCTGTTTTTT.

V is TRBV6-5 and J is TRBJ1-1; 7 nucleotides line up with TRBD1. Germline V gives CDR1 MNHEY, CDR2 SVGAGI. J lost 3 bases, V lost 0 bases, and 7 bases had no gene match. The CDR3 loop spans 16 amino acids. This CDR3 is CASSYSSSGGDTEAFF. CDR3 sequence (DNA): TGTGCCAGCAGTTACTCGAGTTCAGGGGGTGACACTGAAGCTTTCTTT.

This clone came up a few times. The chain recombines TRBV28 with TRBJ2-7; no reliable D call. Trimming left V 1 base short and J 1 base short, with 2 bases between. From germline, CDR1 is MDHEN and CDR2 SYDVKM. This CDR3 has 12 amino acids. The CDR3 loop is CASSLFSYEQYF. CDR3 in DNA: TGTGCCAGCAGTTTATTTTCCTACGAGCAGTACTTC.

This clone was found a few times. The CDR3: CASRQTRNSYNEQFF. The CDR3 nucleotides are TGTGCCAGCAGACAAACTAGGAACTCCTACAATGAGCAGTTCTTC. The chain uses TRBV7-9 and TRBJ2-1; tentatively, D is TRBD2 (5 bases). V gave up 6 bases and J gave up 0 bases, with 12 bases separating them. This CDR3 contains 15 residues. Looked up from germline, CDR1 is SEHNR and CDR2 is FQNEAQ (reference sequence).

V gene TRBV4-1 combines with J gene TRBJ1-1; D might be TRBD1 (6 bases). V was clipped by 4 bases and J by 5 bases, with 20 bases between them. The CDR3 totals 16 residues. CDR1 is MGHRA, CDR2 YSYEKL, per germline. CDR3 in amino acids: CASSLPYQGGKTEAFF. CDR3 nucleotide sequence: TGCGCCAGCAGCCTCCCGTACCAAGGGGGTAAGACTGAAGCTTTCTTT.

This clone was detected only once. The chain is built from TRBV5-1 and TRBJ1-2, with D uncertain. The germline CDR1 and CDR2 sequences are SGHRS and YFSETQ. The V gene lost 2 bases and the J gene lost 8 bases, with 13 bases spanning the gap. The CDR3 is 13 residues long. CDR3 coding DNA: TGCGCCAGCAGCTTTGTGGTTAGCCGGGGCTACACCTTC. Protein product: CASSFVVSRGYTF.

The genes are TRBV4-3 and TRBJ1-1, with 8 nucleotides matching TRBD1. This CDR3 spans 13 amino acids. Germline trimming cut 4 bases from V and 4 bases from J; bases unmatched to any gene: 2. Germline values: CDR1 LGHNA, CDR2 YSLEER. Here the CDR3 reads CASSPDRATEAFF. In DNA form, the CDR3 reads TGCGCCAGCAGCCCGGACAGGGCCACTGAAGCTTTCTTT.

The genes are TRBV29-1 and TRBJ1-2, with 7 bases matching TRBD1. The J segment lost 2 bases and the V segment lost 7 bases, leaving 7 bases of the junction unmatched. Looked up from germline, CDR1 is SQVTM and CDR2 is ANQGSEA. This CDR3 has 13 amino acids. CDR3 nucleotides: TGCAGCGCCCGAAGGGGGCGGAACTATGGCTACACCTTC. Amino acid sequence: CSARRGRNYGYTF.

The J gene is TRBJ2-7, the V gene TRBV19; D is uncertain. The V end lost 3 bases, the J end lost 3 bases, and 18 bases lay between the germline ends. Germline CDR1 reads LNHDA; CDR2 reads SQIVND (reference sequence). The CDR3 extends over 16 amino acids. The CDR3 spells CASSMKWQPYDYEQYF. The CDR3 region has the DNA TGTGCCAGTAGTATGAAGTGGCAGCCCTATGACTACGAGCAGTACTTC.

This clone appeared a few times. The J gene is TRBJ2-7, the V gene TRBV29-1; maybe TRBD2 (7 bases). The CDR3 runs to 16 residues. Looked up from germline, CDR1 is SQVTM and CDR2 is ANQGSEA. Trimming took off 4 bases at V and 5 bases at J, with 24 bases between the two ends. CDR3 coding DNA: TGCAGCGTTGTCAGGACAGTCAATCCCGCGGGAGACGAGCAGTACTTC. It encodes CSVVRTVNPAGDEQYF.

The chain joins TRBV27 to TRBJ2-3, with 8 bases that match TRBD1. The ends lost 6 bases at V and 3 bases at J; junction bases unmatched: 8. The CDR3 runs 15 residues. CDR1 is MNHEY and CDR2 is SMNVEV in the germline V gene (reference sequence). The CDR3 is CASRPRTGLTDTQYF. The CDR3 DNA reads TGTGCCAGCAGACCCAGGACAGGGCTTACAGATACGCAGTATTTT.

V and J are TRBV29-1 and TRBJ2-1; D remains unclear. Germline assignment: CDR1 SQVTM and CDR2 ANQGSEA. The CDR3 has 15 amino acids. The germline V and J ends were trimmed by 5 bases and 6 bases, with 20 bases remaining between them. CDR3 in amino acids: CSVLTNRAWVNEQFF. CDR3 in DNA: TGCAGCGTTCTCACAAATCGGGCTTGGGTCAATGAGCAGTTCTTC.

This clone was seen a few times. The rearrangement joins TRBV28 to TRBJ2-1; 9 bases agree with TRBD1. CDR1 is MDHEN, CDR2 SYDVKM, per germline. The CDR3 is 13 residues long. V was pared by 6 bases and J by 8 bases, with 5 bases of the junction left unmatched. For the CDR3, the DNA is TGTGCCAGCAGGAAGGGACAGGGAGATGAGCAGTTCTTC. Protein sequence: CASRKGQGDEQFF.

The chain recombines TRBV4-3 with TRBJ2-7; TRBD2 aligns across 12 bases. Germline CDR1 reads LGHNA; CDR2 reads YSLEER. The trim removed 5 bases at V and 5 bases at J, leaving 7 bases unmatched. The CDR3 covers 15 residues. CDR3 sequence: CASSSGRTSGDEQYF. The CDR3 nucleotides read TGCGCCAGCAGCTCGGGGCGGACTAGCGGGGACGAGCAGTACTTC.

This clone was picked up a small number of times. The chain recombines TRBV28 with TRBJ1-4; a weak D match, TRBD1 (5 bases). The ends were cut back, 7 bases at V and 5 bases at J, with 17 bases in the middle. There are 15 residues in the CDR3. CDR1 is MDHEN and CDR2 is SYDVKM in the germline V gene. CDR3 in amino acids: CASIESGPGNEKLFF. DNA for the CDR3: TGTGCCAGCATTGAGTCAGGGCCGGGGAATGAAAAACTGTTTTTT. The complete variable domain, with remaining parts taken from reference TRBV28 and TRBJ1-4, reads DVKVTQSSRYLVKRTGEKVFLECVQDMDHENMFWYRQDPGLGLRLIYFSYDVKMKEKGDIPEGYSVSREKKERFSLILESASTNQTSMYLCASIESGPGNEKLFFGSGTQLSVL.